This TCR beta chain is from a study of blood T cell repertoires in COVID-19. Trimming removed 2 bases at V and 8 bases at J, with 18 bases between. CDR1 and CDR2 (germline): KGHSY, FQNENV. The CDR3 has 15 residues. This table comes from immunoSEQ multiplex PCR, and its TCRdb copy is limited to in-frame clones, with some not included. The sample lists more than 65,000 clones, roughly 84% seen once, with 6% to 7% in the top ten. The sequence derives from a man in his forties or fifties with active COVID-19. The specimen was peripheral blood. The chain joins TRBV16 to TRBJ1-2, with D perhaps matching TRBD1 (5 bases). The CDR3 nucleotides read TGTGCCAGCAGCCAAATGTTAGAGGCCCCAGGGGGCTACACCTTC. Translating gives CASSQMLEAPGGYTF.